This T cell receptor (beta chain) was recorded in a study of T cell responses to AZD1222 COVID-19 vaccine. Across the study: The analysis combined second doses at about 4 or about 12 weeks.

Broader study findings: Baseline testing showed seropositivity in only six or seven AZD1222 recipients. The donor cohort was predominantly white British with a female majority, and clonal diversity may have been underestimated. The study found Spike-specific TCR breadth and depth rose after two AZD1222 doses.

Remarks on this clone: Its antigen is not known.

Libraries were prepared by immunoSEQ multiplex PCR; TCRdb keeps only in-frame clonotypes and omits some of them. The repertoire holds roughly 140,000 clones, with over 85% as singletons. The CDR3 length is 18 residues. The germline V and J ends were trimmed by 0 bases and 0 bases, with 13 bases remaining between them. Germline CDR1 and CDR2: SGHNT and YYREEE (reference sequence). The source is an adult in good health. The chain links TRBV5-4 to TRBJ2-6, with D possibly TRBD1 on 5 matching bases. The material sequenced was peripheral blood, taken on day 0 of AZD1222 vaccination. The CDR3 nucleotides are TGTGCCAGCAGCTTGGCTGGGGCGCCCATCTCTGGGGCCAACGTCCTGACTTTC. It yields the protein CASSLAGAPISGANVLTF.